The clone carrying this T cell receptor beta chain appeared a few times. The target antigen is unknown. This specimen belongs to a study of T cells in narcolepsy. Background on the study: Enrolled donors included narcolepsy type 1 or type 2 patients and healthy controls.

Study outcomes and limitations: Reportedly, autoreactive clonotypes were serially detected in patients' blood but not controls'.

CDR3 size: 16 residues. Germline CDR1 reads SGHTA; CDR2 reads FQGNSA. Unmatched junction bases numbered 6, after V lost 1 base and J lost 4 bases. Measured with immunoSEQ multiplex PCR; TCRdb has only the in-frame clones, and not every one. The repertoire has tens of thousands of clones, around 83% of them found once; the top ten carry roughly 0.9%. Sequencing was performed on CD45RA- memory CD4+ T cells from PBMCs. The chain carries TRBV7-2 and TRBJ2-5, with 10 bases matching TRBD1. The clonotype originates from a human donor with narcolepsy. The CDR3 is CASSLVDRGRGETQYF. For the CDR3, the DNA is TGTGCCAGCAGCTTAGTTGACAGGGGGCGCGGAGAGACCCAGTACTTC.